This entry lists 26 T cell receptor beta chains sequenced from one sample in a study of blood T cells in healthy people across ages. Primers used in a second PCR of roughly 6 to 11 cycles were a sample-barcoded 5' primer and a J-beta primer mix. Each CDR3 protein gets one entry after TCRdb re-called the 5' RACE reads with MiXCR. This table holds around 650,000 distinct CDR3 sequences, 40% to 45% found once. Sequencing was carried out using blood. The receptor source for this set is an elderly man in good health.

The CDR3: CSAREGSNYGYTF. For the CDR3, the DNA is TGCAGTGCTAGGGAGGGTTCTAACTATGGCTACACCTTC. The gene calls are TRBV20-1 and TRBJ1-2, with D unresolved. Germline V gene sequence: CDR1 DFQATT, CDR2 SNEGSKA (reference sequence). Trimming cost V 3 bases and J 0 bases, with 8 bases left between them. The CDR3 is made up of 13 amino acids.

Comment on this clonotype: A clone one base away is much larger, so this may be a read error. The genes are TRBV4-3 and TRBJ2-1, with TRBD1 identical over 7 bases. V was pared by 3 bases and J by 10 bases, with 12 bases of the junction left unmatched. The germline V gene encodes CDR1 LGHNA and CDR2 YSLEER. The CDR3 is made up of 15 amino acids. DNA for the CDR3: TGCGCCAGCAGCCATCGCCTCGAAACAGGGGAAGAGCAGTTCTTC. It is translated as CASSHRLETGEEQFF.

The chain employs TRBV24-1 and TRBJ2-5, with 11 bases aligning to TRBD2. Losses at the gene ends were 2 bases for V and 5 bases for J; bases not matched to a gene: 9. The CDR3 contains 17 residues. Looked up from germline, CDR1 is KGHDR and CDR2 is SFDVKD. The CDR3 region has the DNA TGTGCCACCAGTGATTCCCGTAGCGGGGGGGCCGTGGAGACCCAGTACTTC. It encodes CATSDSRSGGAVETQYF.

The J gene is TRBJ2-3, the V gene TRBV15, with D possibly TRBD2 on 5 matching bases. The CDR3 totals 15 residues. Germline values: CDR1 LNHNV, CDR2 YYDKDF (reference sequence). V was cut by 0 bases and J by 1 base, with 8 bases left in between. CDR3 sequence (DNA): TGTGCCACCAGCAGAGATGCCGGGGGCACAGATACGCAGTATTTT. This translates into CATSRDAGGTDTQYF. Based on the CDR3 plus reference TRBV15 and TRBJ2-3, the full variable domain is DAMVIQNPRYQVTQFGKPVTLSCSQTLNHNVMYWYQQKSSQAPKLLFHYYDKDFNNEADTPDNFQSRRPNTSFCFLDIRSPGLGDTAMYLCATSRDAGGTDTQYFGPGTRLTVL.

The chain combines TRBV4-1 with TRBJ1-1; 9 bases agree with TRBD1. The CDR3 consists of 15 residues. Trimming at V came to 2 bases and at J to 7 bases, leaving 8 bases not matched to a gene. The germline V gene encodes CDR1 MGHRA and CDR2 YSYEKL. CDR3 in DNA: TGCGCCAGCAGCCAAATAGGGACAGGGCGGATTGAAGCTTTCTTT. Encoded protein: CASSQIGTGRIEAFF.

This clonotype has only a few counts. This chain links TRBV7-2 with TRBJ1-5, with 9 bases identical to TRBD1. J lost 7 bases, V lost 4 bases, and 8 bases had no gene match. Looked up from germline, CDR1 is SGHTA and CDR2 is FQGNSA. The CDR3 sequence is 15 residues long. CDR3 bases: TGTGCCAGCAGCTCCGGGACAGGGTCCTGGCAGCCCCAGCATTTT. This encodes CASSSGTGSWQPQHF.

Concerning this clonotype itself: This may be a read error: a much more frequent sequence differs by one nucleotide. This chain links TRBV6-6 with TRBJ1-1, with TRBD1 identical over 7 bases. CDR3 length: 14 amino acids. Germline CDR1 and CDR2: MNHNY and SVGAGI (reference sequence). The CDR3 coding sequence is TGTACCAGCGGCTCCACAGGGGCCGCCACTGAAGCTTTCTTT. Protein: CTSGSTGAATEAFF.

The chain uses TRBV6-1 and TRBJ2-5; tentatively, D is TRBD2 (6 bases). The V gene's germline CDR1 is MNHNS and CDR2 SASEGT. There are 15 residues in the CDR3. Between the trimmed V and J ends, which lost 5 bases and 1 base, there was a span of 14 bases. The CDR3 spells CASSKLANPQETQYF. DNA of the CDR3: TGTGCCAGCAGTAAACTAGCTAACCCCCAAGAGACCCAGTACTTC.

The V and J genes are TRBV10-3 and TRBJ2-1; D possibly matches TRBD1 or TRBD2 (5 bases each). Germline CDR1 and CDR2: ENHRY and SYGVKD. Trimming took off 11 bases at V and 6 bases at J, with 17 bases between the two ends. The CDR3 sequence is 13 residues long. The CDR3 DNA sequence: TGTGCCGTACAGGCCGCCGGGATCAATGAGCAGTTCTTC. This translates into CAVQAAGINEQFF.

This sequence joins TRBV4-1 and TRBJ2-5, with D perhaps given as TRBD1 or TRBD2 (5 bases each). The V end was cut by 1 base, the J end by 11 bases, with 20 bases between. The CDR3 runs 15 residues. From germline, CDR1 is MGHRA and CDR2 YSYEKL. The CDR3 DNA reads TGCGCCAGCAGCCAAGGGGCAGGGAGTGGAAATGAGCAGTACTTC. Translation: CASSQGAGSGNEQYF.

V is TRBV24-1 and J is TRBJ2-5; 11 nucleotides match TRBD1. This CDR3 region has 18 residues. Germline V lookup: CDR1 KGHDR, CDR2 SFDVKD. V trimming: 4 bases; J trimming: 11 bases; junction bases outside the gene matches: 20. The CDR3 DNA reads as TGTGCCACCAGTGACCGTACTGCCGGGACAGGGGGAATTGATGAGCAGTACTTC. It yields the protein CATSDRTAGTGGIDEQYF.

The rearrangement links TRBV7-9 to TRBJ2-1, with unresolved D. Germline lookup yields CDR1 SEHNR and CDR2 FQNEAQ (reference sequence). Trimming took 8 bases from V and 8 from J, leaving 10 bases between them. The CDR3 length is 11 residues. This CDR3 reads CASANSDEQFF. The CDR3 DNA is TGTGCCAGCGCCAACTCGGATGAGCAGTTCTTC. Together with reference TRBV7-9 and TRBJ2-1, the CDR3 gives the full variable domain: DTGVSQNPRHKITKRGQNVTFRCDPISEHNRLYWYRQTLGQGPEFLTYFQNEAQLEKSRLLSDRFSAERPKGSFSTLEIQRTEQGDSAMYLCASANSDEQFFGPGTRLTVL.

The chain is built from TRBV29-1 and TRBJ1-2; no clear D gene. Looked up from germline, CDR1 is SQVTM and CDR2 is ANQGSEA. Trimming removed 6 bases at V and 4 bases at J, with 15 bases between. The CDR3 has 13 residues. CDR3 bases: TGCAGCGTCCAAGCCAGGCCTTTCTATGGCTACACCTTC. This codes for CSVQARPFYGYTF.

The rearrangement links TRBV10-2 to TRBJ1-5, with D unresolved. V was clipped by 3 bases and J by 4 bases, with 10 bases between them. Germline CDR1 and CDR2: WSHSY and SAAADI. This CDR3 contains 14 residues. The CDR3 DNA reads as TGCGCCAGCAGTGATAATACCCGGAATCAGCCCCAGCATTTT. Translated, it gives CASSDNTRNQPQHF.

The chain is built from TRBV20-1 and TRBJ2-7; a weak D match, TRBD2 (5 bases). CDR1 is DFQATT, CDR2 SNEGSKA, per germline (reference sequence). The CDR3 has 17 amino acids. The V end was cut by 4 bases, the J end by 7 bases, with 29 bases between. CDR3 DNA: TGCAGTGCTAAAGATTACCTAGCCCGAAGCTCCTACAATGAGCAGTACTTC. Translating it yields CSAKDYLARSSYNEQYF.

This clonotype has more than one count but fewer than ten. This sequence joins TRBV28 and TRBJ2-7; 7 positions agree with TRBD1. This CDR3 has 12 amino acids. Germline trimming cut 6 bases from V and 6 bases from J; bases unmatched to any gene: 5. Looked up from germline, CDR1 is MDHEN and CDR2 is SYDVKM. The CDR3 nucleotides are TGTGCCAGCAGAAGGGACAGCCGCGAGCAGTACTTC. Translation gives CASRRDSREQYF.

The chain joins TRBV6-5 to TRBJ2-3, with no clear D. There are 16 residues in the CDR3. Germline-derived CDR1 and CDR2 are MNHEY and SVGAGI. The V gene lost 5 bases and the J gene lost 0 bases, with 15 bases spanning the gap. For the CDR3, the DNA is TGTGCCAGCAGTCGCCGCGGACGGGCAAGCACAGATACGCAGTATTTT. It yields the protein CASSRRGRASTDTQYF.

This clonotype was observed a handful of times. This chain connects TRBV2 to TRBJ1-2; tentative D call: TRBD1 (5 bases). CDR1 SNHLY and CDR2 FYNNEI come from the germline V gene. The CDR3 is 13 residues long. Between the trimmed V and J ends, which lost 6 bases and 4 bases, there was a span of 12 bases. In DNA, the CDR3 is TGTGCCAGCAGACTCAGGGACGGCTATGGCTACACCTTC. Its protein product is CASRLRDGYGYTF. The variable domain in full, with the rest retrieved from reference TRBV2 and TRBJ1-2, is EPEVTQTPSHQVTQMGQEVILRCVPISNHLYFYWYRQILGQKVEFLVSFYNNEISEKSEIFDDQFSVERPDGSNFTLKIRSTKLEDSAMYFCASRLRDGYGYTFGSGTRLTVV.

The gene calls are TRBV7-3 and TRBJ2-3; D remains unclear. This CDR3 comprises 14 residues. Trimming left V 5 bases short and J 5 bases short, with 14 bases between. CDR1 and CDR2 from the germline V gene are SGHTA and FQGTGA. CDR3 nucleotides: TGTGCCAGCAGCGAAAGAGGCGTACTAGATACGCAGTATTTT. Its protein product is CASSERGVLDTQYF. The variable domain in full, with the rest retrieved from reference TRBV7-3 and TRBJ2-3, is GAGVSQTPSNKVTEKGKYVELRCDPISGHTALYWYRQSLGQGPEFLIYFQGTGAADDSGLPNDRFFAVRPEGSVSTLKIQRTERGDSAVYLCASSERGVLDTQYFGPGTRLTVL.

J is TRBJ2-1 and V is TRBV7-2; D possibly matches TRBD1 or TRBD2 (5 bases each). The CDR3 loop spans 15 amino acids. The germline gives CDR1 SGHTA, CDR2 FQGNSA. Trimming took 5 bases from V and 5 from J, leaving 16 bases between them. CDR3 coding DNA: TGTGCCAGCAGCCAGATGGGGGTGTCAGACAATGAGCAGTTCTTC. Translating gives CASSQMGVSDNEQFF. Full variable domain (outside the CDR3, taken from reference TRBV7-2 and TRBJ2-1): GAGVSQSPSNKVTEKGKDVELRCDPISGHTALYWYRQSLGQGLEFLIYFQGNSAPDKSGLPSDRFSAERTGGSVSTLTIQRTQQEDSAVYLCASSQMGVSDNEQFFGPGTRLTVL.

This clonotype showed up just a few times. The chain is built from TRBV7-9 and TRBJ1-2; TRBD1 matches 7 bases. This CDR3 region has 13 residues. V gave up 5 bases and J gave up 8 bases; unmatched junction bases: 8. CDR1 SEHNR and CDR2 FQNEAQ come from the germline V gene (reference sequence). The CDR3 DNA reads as TGTGCCAGCAGCGGTCGACAGGGTGGGGGCTACACCTTC. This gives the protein CASSGRQGGGYTF.

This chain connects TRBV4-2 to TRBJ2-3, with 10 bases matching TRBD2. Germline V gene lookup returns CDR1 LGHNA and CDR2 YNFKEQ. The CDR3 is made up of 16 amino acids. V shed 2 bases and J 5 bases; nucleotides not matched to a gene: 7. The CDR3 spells CASSQRAAGGRDTQYF. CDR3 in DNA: TGTGCCAGCAGCCAAAGGGCAGCGGGAGGGCGAGATACGCAGTATTTT.

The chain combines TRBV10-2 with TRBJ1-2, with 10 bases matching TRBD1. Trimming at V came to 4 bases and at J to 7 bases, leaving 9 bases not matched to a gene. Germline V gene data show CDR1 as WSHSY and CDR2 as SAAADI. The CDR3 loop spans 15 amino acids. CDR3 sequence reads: CASSASLTGGIGYTF. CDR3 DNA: TGCGCCAGCAGTGCCAGCTTGACAGGGGGCATTGGCTACACCTTC.

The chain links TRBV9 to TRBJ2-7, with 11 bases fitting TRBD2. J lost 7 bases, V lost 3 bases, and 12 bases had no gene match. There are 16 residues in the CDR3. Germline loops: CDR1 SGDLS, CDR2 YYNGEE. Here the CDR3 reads CASSAPGLAGPNEQYF. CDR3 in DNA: TGTGCCAGCAGCGCCCCCGGACTAGCGGGTCCCAATGAGCAGTACTTC. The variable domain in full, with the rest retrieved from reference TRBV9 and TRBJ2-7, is DSGVTQTPKHLITATGQRVTLRCSPRSGDLSVYWYQQSLDQGLQFLIQYYNGEERAKGNILERFSAQQFPDLHSELNLSSLELGDSALYFCASSAPGLAGPNEQYFGPGTRLTVT.

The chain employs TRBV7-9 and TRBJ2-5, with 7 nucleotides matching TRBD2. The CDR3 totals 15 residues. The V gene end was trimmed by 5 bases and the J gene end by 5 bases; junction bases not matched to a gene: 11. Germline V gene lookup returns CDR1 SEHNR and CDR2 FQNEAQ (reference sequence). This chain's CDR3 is CASSTRRAGWETQYF. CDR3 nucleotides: TGTGCCAGCAGCACCCGTAGAGCGGGATGGGAGACCCAGTACTTC.

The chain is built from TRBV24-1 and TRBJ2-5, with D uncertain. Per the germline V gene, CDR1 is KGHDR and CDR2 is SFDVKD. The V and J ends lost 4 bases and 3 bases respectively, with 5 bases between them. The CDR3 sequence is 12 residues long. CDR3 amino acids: CATSDAKETQYF. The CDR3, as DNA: TGTGCCACCAGTGACGCAAAAGAGACCCAGTACTTC.